The clone carrying this TCR delta chain was seen a few times. The TCRdb record carries a much larger clone's protein, which differs from this DNA's translation at residue 5; a read error is the likely cause, and the protein listed here is the DNA translation. The data were obtained in a study of gamma-delta T cells after stem cell transplantation. CDR1 GEAIGNYY and CDR2 EKD come from the germline V gene. CDR3 length: 14 amino acids. Trimming pared 3 bases from V and 0 bases from J, leaving 10 bases between. TCRdb re-called the RT-PCR reads through CATT. The table shows 2,000 to 2,500 delta-chain clones, with 7.6% occurring only once.

The chain recombines TRDV2 with TRDJ1; a weak D match, TRDD3 (6 bases). Sequenced input: gamma-delta T cells. The source of this sequence is a human donor. It is not recorded whose cells these are; they may come from a transplant donor. The CDR3 region is CACDAGGNTDKLIF. DNA for the CDR3: TGTGCCTGTGACGCCGGGGGAAACACCGATAAACTCATCTTT.